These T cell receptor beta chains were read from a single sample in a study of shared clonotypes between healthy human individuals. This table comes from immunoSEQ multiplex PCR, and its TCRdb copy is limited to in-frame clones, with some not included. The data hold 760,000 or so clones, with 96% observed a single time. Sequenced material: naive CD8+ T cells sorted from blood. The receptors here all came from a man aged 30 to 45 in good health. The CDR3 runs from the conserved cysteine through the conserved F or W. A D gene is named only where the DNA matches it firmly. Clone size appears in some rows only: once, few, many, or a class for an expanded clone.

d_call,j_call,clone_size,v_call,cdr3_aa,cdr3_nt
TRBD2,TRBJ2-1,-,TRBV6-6,CASSGTRQSGGEQFF,TGTGCCAGCAGCGGGACTAGACAATCGGGAGGTGAGCAGTTCTTC
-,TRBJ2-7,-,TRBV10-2,CASSEKHSYEQYF,TGCGCCAGCAGTGAGAAGCATTCCTACGAGCAGTACTTC
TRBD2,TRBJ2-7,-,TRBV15,CATSKTLAGGTYEQYF,TGTGCCACCAGCAAAACGTTAGCGGGAGGAACCTACGAGCAGTACTTC
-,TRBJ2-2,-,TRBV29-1,CSVEAGHTGELFF,TGCAGCGTTGAGGCGGGACACACCGGGGAGCTGTTTTTT
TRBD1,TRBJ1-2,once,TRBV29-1,CSVVKPGQGAGYGYTF,TGCAGCGTTGTAAAGCCGGGACAGGGGGCGGGTTATGGCTACACCTTC
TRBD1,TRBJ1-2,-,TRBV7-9,CASSLGTGDLANYGYTF,TGTGCCAGCAGCTTAGGGACAGGGGACTTAGCTAACTATGGCTACACCTTC
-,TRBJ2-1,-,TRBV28,CASSPEAANEQFF,TGTGCCAGCAGTCCAGAGGCGGCGAATGAGCAGTTCTTC
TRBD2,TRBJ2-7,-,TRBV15,CATSVGLAESYEQYF,TGTGCCACCAGCGTCGGACTAGCGGAGTCCTACGAGCAGTACTTC
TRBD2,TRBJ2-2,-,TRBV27,CASSLSTSGIWELFF,TGTGCCAGCAGTTTGTCAACTAGCGGGATTTGGGAGCTGTTTTTT
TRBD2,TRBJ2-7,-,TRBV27,CASSLSLAGTYEQYF,TGTGCCAGCAGTTTATCTCTAGCGGGGACCTACGAGCAGTACTTC
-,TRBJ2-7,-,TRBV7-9,CASSSNGEQYF,TGTGCCAGCAGCTCAAACGGCGAGCAGTACTTC
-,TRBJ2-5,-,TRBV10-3,CAIRGDYQETQYF,TGTGCCATCAGAGGGGACTACCAAGAGACCCAGTACTTC
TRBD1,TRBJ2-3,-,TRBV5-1,CASSLVADGTGATDTQYF,TGCGCCAGCAGCTTGGTAGCCGATGGGACAGGGGCGACAGATACGCAGTATTTT
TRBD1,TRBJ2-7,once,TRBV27,CASSLGGTGVTEYF,TGTGCCAGCAGTTTAGGGGGGACAGGCGTCACGGAGTACTTC
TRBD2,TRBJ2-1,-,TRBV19,CASTASGSNNEQFF,TGTGCCAGTACAGCTAGCGGGAGCAACAATGAGCAGTTCTTC
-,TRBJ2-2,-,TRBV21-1,CASSKVELAANTGELFF,TGTGCCAGCAGCAAAGTAGAACTAGCGGCGAACACCGGGGAGCTGTTTTTT
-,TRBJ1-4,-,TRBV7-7,CASGGQSATNEKLFF,TGTGCCAGCGGAGGGCAGAGTGCAACTAATGAAAAACTGTTTTTT